This TCR beta chain is from a study of blood T cell repertoires in COVID-19. The wider study: Both acute and convalescent COVID-19 samples were obtained from the United States, Italy and Spain.

Per the study methods: Amplification of reference gene primers provided the estimated nucleated cell counts. Some clones are missing from TCRdb's copy, which holds only in-frame ones; the method was immunoSEQ multiplex PCR. The V and J calls and the clone size are those of that table, but D and trimming were determined from the DNA. The repertoire consists of some 40,000 clones, with approximately 80% occurring once and the leading ten covering 9% to 10%. The CDR3 loop spans 13 amino acids. CDR1 and CDR2 from the germline V gene are MNHEY and SMNVEV (reference sequence). Losses at the gene ends were 6 bases for V and 8 bases for J; bases not matched to a gene: 7. This clone showed up just a few times.

The sequenced sample was peripheral blood. This rearrangement joins TRBV27 to TRBJ1-2; 9 bases line up with TRBD1. The origin of this receptor is a man aged 55-75 years in a cohort sampled during active COVID-19. CDR3 region: CASSWDREEGYTF. The CDR3 coding sequence is TGTGCCAGCAGCTGGGACAGGGAAGAAGGCTACACCTTC.